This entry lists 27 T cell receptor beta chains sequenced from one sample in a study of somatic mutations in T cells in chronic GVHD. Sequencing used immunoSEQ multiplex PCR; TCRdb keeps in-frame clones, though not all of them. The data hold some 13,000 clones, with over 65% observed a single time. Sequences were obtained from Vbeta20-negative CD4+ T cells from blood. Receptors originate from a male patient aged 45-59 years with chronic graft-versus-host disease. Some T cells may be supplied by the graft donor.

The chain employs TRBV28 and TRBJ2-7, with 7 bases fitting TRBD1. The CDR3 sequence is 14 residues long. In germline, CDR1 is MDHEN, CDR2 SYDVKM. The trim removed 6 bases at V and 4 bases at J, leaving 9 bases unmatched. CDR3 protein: CASRIPGQSYEQYF. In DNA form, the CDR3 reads TGTGCCAGCAGAATTCCGGGACAGAGTTACGAGCAGTACTTC.

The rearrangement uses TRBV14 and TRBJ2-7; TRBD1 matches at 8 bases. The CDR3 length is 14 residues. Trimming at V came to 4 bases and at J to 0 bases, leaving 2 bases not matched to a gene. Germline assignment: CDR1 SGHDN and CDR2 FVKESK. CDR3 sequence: CASSLTGGSYEQYF. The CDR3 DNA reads TGTGCCAGCAGCCTTACAGGGGGCTCCTACGAGCAGTACTTC.

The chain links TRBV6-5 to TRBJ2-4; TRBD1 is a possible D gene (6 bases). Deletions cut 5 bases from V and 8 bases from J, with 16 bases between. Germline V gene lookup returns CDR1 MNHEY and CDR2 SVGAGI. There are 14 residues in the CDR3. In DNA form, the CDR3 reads TGTGCCAGCAGTCCACCGGGACACACATACATTCAGTACTTC. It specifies CASSPPGHTYIQYF.

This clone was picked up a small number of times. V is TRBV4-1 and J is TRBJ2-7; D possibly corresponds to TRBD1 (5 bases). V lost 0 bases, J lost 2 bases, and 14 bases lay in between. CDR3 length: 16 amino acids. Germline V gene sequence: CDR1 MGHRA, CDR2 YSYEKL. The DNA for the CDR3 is TGCGCCAGCAGCCAAGACAAAGGTGAGACAGCCTACGAGCAGTACTTC. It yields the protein CASSQDKGETAYEQYF.

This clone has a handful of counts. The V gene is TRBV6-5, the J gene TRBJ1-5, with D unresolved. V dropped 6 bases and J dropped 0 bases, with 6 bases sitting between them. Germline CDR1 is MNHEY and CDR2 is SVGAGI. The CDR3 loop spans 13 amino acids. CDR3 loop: CASRLYSNQPQHF. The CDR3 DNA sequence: TGTGCCAGCAGGCTCTATAGCAATCAGCCCCAGCATTTT.

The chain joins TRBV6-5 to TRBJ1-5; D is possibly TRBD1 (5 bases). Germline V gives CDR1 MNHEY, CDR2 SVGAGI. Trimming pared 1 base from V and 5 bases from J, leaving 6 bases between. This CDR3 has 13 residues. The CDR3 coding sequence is TGTGCCAGCAGTTACTGGGGGGATCAGCCCCAGCATTTT. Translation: CASSYWGDQPQHF.

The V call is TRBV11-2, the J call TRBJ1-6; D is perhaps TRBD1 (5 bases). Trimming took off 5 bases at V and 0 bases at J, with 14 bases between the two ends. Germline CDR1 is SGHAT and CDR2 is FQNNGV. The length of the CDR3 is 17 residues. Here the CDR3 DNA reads TGTGCCAGCAGCCTTGAAGGGGCGAGCTCCTATAATTCACCCCTCCACTTT. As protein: CASSLEGASSYNSPLHF.

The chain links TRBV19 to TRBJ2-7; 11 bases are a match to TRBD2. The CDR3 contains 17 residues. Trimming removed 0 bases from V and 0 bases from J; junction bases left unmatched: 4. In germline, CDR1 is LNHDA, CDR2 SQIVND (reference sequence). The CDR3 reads CASSIELTSGVSYEQYF. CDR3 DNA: TGTGCCAGTAGTATAGAGTTGACTAGCGGGGTCTCCTACGAGCAGTACTTC.

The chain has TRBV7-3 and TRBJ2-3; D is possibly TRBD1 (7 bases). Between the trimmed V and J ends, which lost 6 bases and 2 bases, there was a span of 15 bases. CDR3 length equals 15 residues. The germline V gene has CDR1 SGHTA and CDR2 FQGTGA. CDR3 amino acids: CASSRQGGDTDTQYF. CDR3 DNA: TGTGCCAGCAGTCGACAGGGAGGAGACACAGATACGCAGTATTTT.

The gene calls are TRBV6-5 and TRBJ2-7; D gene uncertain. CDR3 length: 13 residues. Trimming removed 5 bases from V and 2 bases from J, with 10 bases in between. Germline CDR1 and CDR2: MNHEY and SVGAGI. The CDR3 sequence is CASSPTPTYEQYF. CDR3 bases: TGTGCCAGCAGTCCGACACCAACCTACGAGCAGTACTTC.

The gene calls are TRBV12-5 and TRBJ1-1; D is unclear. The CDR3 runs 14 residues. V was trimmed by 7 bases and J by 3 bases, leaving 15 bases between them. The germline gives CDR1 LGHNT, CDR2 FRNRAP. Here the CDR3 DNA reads TGTGCTAGTGCCCAGACCGGGAAGCACACTGAAGCTTTCTTT. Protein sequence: CASAQTGKHTEAFF.

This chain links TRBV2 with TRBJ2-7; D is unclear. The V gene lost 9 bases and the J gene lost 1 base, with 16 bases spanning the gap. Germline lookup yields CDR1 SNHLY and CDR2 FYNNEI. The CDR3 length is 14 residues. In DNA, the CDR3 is TGTGCCAGTAGTAGTCTTACGGTGTCCTACGAGCAGTACTTC. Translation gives CASSSLTVSYEQYF.

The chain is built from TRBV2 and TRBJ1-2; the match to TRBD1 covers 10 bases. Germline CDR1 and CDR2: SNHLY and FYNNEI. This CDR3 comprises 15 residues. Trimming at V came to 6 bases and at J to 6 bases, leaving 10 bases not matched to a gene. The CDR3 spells CASSLGDRGRNGYTF. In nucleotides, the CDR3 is TGTGCCAGCAGCCTAGGCGACAGGGGGCGGAATGGCTACACCTTC.

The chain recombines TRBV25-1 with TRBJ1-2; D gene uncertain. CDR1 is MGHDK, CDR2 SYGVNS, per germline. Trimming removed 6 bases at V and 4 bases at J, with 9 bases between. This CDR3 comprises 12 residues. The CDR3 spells CASSVTGYGYTF. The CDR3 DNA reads TGTGCCAGCAGCGTTACTGGCTATGGCTACACCTTC.

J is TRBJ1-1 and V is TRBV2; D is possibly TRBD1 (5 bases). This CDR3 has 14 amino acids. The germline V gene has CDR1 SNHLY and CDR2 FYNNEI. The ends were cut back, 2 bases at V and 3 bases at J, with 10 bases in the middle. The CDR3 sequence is CASSEQGWDTEAFF. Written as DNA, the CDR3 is TGTGCCAGCAGTGAACAGGGTTGGGACACTGAAGCTTTCTTT.

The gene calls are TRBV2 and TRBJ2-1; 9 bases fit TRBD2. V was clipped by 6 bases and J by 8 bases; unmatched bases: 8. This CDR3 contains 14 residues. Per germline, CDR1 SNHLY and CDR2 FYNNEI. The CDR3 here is CASRAIAGVYEQFF. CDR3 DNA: TGTGCCAGCAGGGCCATAGCGGGGGTCTATGAGCAGTTCTTC.

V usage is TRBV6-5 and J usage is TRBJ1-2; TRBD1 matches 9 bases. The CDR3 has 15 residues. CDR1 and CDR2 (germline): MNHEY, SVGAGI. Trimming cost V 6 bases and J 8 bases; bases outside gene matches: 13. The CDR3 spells CASREEGQGLRGYTF. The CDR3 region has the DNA TGTGCCAGCAGGGAGGAAGGACAGGGGCTTCGGGGCTACACCTTC.

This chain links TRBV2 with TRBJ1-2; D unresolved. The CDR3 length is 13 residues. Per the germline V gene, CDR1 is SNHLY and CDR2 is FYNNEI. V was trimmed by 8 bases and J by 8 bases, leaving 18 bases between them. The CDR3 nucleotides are TGTGCCAGCTTACGGGAGGGAGGGTTGGGCTACACCTTC. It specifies CASLREGGLGYTF. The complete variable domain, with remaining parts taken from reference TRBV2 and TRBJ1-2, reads EPEVTQTPSHQVTQMGQEVILRCVPISNHLYFYWYRQILGQKVEFLVSFYNNEISEKSEIFDDQFSVERPDGSNFTLKIRSTKLEDSAMYFCASLREGGLGYTFGSGTRLTVV.

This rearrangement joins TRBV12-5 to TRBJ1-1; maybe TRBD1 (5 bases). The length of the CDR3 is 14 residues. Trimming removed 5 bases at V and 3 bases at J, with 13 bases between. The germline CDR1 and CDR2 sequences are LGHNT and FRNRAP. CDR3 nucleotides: TGTGCTAGTGGTCGGGGGGGTCAGGACACTGAAGCTTTCTTT. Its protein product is CASGRGGQDTEAFF.

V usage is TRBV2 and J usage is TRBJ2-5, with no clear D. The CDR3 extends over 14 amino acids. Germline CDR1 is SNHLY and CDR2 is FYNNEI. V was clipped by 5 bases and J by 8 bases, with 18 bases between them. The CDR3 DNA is TGTGCCAGCAGTCCGACCCCCCGCGGTTTTACCCAGTACTTC. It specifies CASSPTPRGFTQYF.

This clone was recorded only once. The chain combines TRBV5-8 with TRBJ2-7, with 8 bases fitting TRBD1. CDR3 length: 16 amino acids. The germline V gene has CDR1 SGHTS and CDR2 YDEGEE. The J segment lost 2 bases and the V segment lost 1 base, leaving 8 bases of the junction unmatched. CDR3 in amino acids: CASSLNGQGWAYEQYF. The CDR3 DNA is TGTGCCAGCAGCTTGAATGGACAGGGATGGGCCTACGAGCAGTACTTC.

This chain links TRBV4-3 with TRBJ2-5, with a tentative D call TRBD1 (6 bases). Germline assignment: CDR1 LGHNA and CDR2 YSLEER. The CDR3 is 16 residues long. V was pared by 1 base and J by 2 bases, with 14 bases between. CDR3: CASSQGVMGAQETQYF. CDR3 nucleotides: TGCGCCAGCAGCCAAGGGGTGATGGGGGCACAAGAGACCCAGTACTTC.

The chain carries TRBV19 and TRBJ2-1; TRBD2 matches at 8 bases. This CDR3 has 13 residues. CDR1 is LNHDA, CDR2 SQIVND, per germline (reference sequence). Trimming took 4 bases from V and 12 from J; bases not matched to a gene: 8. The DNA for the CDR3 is TGTGCCAGTAGTACCGAGCCGGCGGGGGGGCAGTTCTTC. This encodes CASSTEPAGGQFF.

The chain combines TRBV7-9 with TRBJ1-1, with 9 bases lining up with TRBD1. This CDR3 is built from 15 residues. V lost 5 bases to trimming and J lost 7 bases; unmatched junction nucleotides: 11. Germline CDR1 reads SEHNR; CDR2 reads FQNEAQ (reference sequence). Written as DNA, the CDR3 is TGTGCCAGCAGCCCATTACAGGGGGCGGTGAATGAAGCTTTCTTT. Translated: CASSPLQGAVNEAFF.

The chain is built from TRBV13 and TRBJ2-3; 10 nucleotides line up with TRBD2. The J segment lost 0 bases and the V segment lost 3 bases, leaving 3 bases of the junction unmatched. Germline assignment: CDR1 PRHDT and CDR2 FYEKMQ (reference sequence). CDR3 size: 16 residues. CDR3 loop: CASSLLAGVSTDTQYF. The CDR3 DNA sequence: TGTGCCAGCAGCTTGCTAGCGGGAGTGAGCACAGATACGCAGTATTTT.

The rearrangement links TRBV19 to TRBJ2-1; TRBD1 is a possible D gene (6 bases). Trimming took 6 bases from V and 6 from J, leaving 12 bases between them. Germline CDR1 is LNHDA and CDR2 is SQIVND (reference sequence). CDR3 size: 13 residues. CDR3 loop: CASRLGQSNEQFF. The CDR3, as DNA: TGTGCCAGTAGGTTAGGACAGTCCAATGAGCAGTTCTTC.

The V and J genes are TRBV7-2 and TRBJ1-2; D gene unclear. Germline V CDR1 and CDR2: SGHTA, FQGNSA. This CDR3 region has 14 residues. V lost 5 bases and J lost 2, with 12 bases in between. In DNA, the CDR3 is TGTGCCAGCAGCCAGCCCCAGGAAAACTATGGCTACACCTTC. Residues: CASSQPQENYGYTF.